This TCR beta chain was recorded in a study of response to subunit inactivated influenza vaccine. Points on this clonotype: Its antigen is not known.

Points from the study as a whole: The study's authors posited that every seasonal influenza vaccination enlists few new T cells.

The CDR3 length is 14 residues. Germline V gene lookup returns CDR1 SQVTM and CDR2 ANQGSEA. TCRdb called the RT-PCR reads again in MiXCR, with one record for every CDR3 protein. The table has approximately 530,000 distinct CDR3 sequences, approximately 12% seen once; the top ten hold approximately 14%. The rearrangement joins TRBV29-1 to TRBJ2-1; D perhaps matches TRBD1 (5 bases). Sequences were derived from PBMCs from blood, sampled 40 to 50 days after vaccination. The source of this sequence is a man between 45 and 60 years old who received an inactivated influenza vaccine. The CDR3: CCAQRGIAYNEQFF. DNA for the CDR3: TGCTGTGCCCAAAGGGGAATCGCCTACAATGAGCAGTTCTTC.